These 19 T cell receptor beta chains were all obtained from the same sample, sequenced in a study of blood T cell repertoires in COVID-19. Produced via immunoSEQ multiplex PCR; TCRdb's table is partial and in-frame only. Among 290,000 or so clones listed, 65% to 90% were seen once. Sequenced sample: peripheral blood. Receptors originate from a man aged 50 to 59 with active or convalescent COVID-19.

The chain joins TRBV2 to TRBJ1-5; tentative D call: TRBD1 (5 bases). Germline CDR1 SNHLY, CDR2 FYNNEI. The V and J ends lost 11 bases and 9 bases respectively, with 20 bases between them. This CDR3 contains 13 residues. CDR3 nucleotides: TGTGCCGGAGGGGAGGGGTTGGGCCGGCCCCAGCATTTT. This translates into CAGGEGLGRPQHF. The full variable domain, in which reference TRBV2 and TRBJ1-5 provide the parts outside the CDR3, is EPEVTQTPSHQVTQMGQEVILRCVPISNHLYFYWYRQILGQKVEFLVSFYNNEISEKSEIFDDQFSVERPDGSNFTLKIRSTKLEDSAMYFCAGGEGLGRPQHFGDGTRLSIL.

This clone was observed a handful of times. The chain has TRBV3-1 (or the pseudogene TRBV3-2) and TRBJ1-4; D remains ambiguous. In germline, CDR1 is LGHDT, CDR2 YNNKEL (reference sequence). The germline V and J ends were trimmed by 3 bases and 8 bases, with 10 bases remaining between them. This CDR3 comprises 13 residues. The CDR3 loop is CASSQIALEKLFF. The CDR3 DNA reads TGTGCCAGCAGCCAGATCGCGTTGGAAAAACTGTTTTTT.

This clone was seen a handful of times. V usage is TRBV21-1 and J usage is TRBJ1-1; the table calls TRBD1, which could not be checked here. TRBV21-1 is deemed a pseudogene. This CDR3 comprises 14 residues. CDR3 nucleotide sequence: TGTGCCAGCGCCAGGGAATCAATGAACACTGAAGCTTTCTTT. Its translation is CASARESMNTEAFF.

This clone has only one observation. The rearrangement links TRBV27 to TRBJ1-2; 7 bases fit TRBD1. The V segment lost 8 bases and the J segment 4 bases; nucleotides outside the gene matches: 10. In germline, CDR1 is MNHEY, CDR2 SMNVEV (reference sequence). This CDR3 has 14 amino acids. The CDR3 reads CASAPGQRIYGYTF. CDR3 sequence (DNA): TGTGCCAGCGCCCCGGGACAGCGGATCTATGGCTACACCTTC.

The V gene is TRBV11-2, the J gene TRBJ1-1; D remains ambiguous. Germline-derived CDR1 and CDR2 are SGHAT and FQNNGV. The CDR3 contains 13 residues. V shed 2 bases and J shed 1 base, with 5 bases lying between them. CDR3 in DNA: TGTGCCAGCAGCTTATCAGGGAACACTGAAGCTTTCTTT. This encodes CASSLSGNTEAFF.

About this clone: This CDR3 is also generated by other DNA sequences in the sample. This sequence joins TRBV30 and TRBJ1-2; possible D gene TRBD1, 5 bases. CDR1 and CDR2 (germline): GTSNPN, SVGIG (reference sequence). This CDR3 is 12 amino acids long. The ends were cut back, 2 bases at V and 5 bases at J, with 9 bases in the middle. In DNA, the CDR3 is TGTGCCTGGAGTTCAGGGTTGTATGGCTACACCTTC. Translating it yields CAWSSGLYGYTF.

This chain connects TRBV28 to TRBJ1-5; D gene uncertain. V gave up 5 bases and J gave up 7 bases, with 15 bases separating them. Per germline, CDR1 MDHEN and CDR2 SYDVKM. This CDR3 has 14 amino acids. CDR3 nucleotide sequence: TGTGCCAGCAGTAAGACTTGGGGAGGGCAGCCCCAGCATTTT. Its protein is CASSKTWGGQPQHF. Full variable domain (outside the CDR3, taken from reference TRBV28 and TRBJ1-5): DVKVTQSSRYLVKRTGEKVFLECVQDMDHENMFWYRQDPGLGLRLIYFSYDVKMKEKGDIPEGYSVSREKKERFSLILESASTNQTSMYLCASSKTWGGQPQHFGDGTRLSIL.

The chain has TRBV28 and TRBJ1-2; D is perhaps TRBD1 (5 bases). CDR1 and CDR2 (germline): MDHEN, SYDVKM. The CDR3 is 14 residues long. With 7 bases removed from V and 4 bases from J, the gap between germline ends came to 16 bases. The CDR3 bases are TGTGCCAGCACGGTAGGGCTTGGGGCCTATGGCTACACCTTC. Protein sequence: CASTVGLGAYGYTF.

The rearrangement links TRBV19 to TRBJ1-6, with no clear D. The germline V and J ends were trimmed by 4 bases and 8 bases, with 6 bases remaining between them. Looked up from germline, CDR1 is LNHDA and CDR2 is SQIVND (reference sequence). This CDR3 spans 12 amino acids. The CDR3 is CASSTDYSPLHF. For the CDR3, the DNA is TGTGCCAGTAGTACGGACTATTCACCCCTCCACTTT.

The chain has TRBV30 and TRBJ1-2; D is perhaps TRBD1 (5 bases). V dropped 4 bases and J dropped 5 bases, with 8 bases sitting between them. Looked up from germline, CDR1 is GTSNPN and CDR2 is SVGIG (reference sequence). This CDR3 has 11 amino acids. The CDR3: CAWTTAYGYTF. The CDR3, as DNA: TGTGCCTGGACGACAGCATATGGCTACACCTTC.

This rearrangement joins TRBV28 to TRBJ1-1; TRBD1 is a possible D gene (6 bases). Per the germline V gene, CDR1 is MDHEN and CDR2 is SYDVKM. This CDR3 is 14 amino acids long. Trimming left V 2 bases short and J 11 bases short, with 18 bases between. The CDR3 loop reads CASSLGSRDKGAFF. In DNA, the CDR3 is TGTGCCAGCAGTTTAGGGTCTCGGGACAAAGGCGCTTTCTTT.

This chain joins TRBV9 and TRBJ1-4; the D gene is possibly TRBD1 (5 bases). The CDR3 spans 15 residues. Trimming cost V 3 bases and J 5 bases, with 14 bases left between them. CDR1 and CDR2 from the germline V gene are SGDLS and YYNGEE. For the CDR3, the DNA is TGTGCCAGCAGCGCCCGCGGGGGGGGGAATGAAAAACTGTTTTTT. Translating gives CASSARGGGNEKLFF.

The chain carries TRBV11-2 and TRBJ2-2; 10 bases are shared with TRBD2. Losses at the gene ends were 1 base for V and 3 bases for J; bases not matched to a gene: 8. CDR3 length: 18 residues. CDR1 and CDR2 from the germline V gene are SGHAT and FQNNGV. As DNA, the CDR3 is TGTGCCAGCAGCTTAGCCCACACTAGCGGGACCTACACCGGGGAGCTGTTTTTT. Encoded protein: CASSLAHTSGTYTGELFF.

The gene calls are TRBV5-4 and TRBJ2-1; D perhaps matches TRBD2 (6 bases). V was clipped by 0 bases and J by 7 bases, with 14 bases between them. The CDR3 runs 15 residues. Per the germline V gene, CDR1 is SGHNT and CDR2 is YYREEE (reference sequence). The CDR3 here is CASSLGSVGRNEQFF. As DNA, the CDR3 is TGTGCCAGCAGCTTGGGGTCCGTGGGGAGGAATGAGCAGTTCTTC.

J is TRBJ2-7 and V is TRBV12-5; the match to TRBD1 covers 9 bases. The CDR3 has 14 amino acids. CDR1 and CDR2 (germline): LGHNT, FRNRAP. The trim removed 5 bases at V and 5 bases at J, leaving 7 bases unmatched. The CDR3 loop is CASGPGTGRDEQYF. The DNA for the CDR3 is TGTGCTAGTGGTCCAGGGACAGGGAGAGACGAGCAGTACTTC.

V and J are TRBV11-2 and TRBJ2-1; D possibly corresponds to TRBD1 (6 bases). Germline V lookup: CDR1 SGHAT, CDR2 FQNNGV. The CDR3 contains 16 residues. The V end lost 5 bases, the J end lost 8 bases, and 22 bases lay between the germline ends. CDR3 loop: CASSDTRTGRGHEQFF. The CDR3, as DNA: TGTGCCAGCAGCGATACCAGAACCGGCAGGGGCCATGAGCAGTTCTTC.

For the CDR3, the DNA is TGTGCCAGCAGCCGTCGGCCAATGCCAGCGGGAGAGCGGTACGAGCAGTACTTC. Residues: CASSRRPMPAGERYEQYF. The chain links TRBV9 to TRBJ2-7; 8 bases map to TRBD2. CDR3 size: 18 residues. Germline assignment: CDR1 SGDLS and CDR2 YYNGEE. Trimming removed 4 bases from V and 4 bases from J; junction bases left unmatched: 19. Together with reference TRBV9 and TRBJ2-7, the CDR3 gives the full variable domain: DSGVTQTPKHLITATGQRVTLRCSPRSGDLSVYWYQQSLDQGLQFLIQYYNGEERAKGNILERFSAQQFPDLHSELNLSSLELGDSALYFCASSRRPMPAGERYEQYFGPGTRLTVT.

J is TRBJ2-2 and V is TRBV5-1; D remains unclear. This CDR3 is 18 amino acids long. Trimming took 0 bases from V and 5 from J, leaving 20 bases between them. CDR1 is SGHRS, CDR2 YFSETQ, per germline. This CDR3 reads CASSLAETYLSRTGELFF. The CDR3 DNA is TGCGCCAGCAGCTTGGCCGAGACTTACCTTTCGAGGACCGGGGAGCTGTTTTTT.

V gene TRBV5-1 combines with J gene TRBJ2-1, with TRBD2 matching over 10 bases. Trimming took 6 bases from V and 5 from J; bases not matched to a gene: 5. The CDR3 totals 14 residues. Germline assignment: CDR1 SGHRS and CDR2 YFSETQ. The DNA for the CDR3 is TGCGCCAGCACAAGGACTAGCGGAAACAATGAGCAGTTCTTC. Translated: CASTRTSGNNEQFF.